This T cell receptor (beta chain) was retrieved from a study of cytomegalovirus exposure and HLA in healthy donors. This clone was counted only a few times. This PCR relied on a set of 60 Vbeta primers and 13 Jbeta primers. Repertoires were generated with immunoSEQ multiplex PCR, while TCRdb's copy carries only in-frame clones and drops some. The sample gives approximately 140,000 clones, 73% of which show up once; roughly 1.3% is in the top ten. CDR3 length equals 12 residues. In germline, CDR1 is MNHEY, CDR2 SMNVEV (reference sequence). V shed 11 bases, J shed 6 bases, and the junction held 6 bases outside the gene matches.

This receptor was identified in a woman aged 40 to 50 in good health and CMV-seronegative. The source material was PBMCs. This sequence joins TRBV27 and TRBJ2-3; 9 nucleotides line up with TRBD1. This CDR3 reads CAVQGAVDTQYF. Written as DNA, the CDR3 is TGTGCCGTACAGGGGGCAGTGGATACGCAGTATTTT.